The T cell receptor (beta chain) described here comes from a study of blood T cell repertoires in COVID-19. Across the study: Acute and convalescent COVID-19 samples came from the United States, Italy and Spain. The analysed material was cDNA or gDNA that came from T cells, B-cell-depleted T cells, or PBMCs.

In the source study's methods: Scientists estimated how many nucleated cells there were by amplifying reference gene primers. The table came from immunoSEQ multiplex PCR; TCRdb's copy has only in-frame clones and leaves some out. The V and J calls and the clone size are those of that table, but D and trimming were determined from the DNA. The sample lists approximately 140,000 clones, 70% to 90% seen once, with around 3.3% in the top ten. Material for sequencing was peripheral blood. This TCR derives from a man between 65 and 85 years old with acute or convalescent COVID-19.

This CDR3 is CASSPREETQYF. The CDR3 coding sequence is TGTGCCAGCAGCCCCCGGGAAGAGACCCAGTACTTC. J is TRBJ2-5 and V is TRBV7-2; D unclear. Germline CDR1 and CDR2: SGHTA and FQGNSA. Trimming stripped 5 bases from V and 3 bases from J, with 7 bases between. CDR3 length: 12 residues.